What follows is one T cell receptor (beta chain) and its context. Its antigen is unidentified. MiXCR, run by TCRdb on the 5' RACE reads, gives a single entry per CDR3 protein. This sample has 160,000 or so distinct CDR3 sequences; 9.8% occur once, and the top ten carry approximately 15%. These data originate in a study of CD8 T cells in ankylosing spondylitis. The study's findings and limits: Significant enrichment of disease-linked clones was reportedly seen in matched ankylosing spondylitis synovial fluid. Ankylosing spondylitis blood appeared to carry a characteristic TCR beta motif of several highly homologous variants.

The CDR3 is made up of 14 amino acids. Trimming removed 4 bases at V and 9 bases at J, with 17 bases between. The TCR was taken from a female donor with ankylosing spondylitis or in good health (not recorded which). The chain combines TRBV5-7 with TRBJ2-1; D is ambiguous. TRBV5-7 carries the ORF label, with uncertain function. Sample: blood, either unsorted or a sorted T cell fraction (not recorded which). The chain's CDR3 is CASSPGLVCAEQFF. In DNA, the CDR3 is TGTGCCAGCAGCCCCGGGCTCGTCTGCGCTGAGCAGTTCTTC.